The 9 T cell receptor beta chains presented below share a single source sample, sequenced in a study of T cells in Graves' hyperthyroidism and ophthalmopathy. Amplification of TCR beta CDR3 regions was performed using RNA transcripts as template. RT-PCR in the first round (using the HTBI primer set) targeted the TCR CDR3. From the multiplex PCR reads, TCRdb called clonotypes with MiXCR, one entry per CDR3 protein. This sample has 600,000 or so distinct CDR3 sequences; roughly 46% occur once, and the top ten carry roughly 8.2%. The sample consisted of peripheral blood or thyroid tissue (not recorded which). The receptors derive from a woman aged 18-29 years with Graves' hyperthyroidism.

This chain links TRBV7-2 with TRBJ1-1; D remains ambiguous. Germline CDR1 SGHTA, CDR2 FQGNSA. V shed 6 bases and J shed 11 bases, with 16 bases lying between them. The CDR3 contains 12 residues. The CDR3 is CASSYDRTAAFF. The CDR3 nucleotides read TGTGCCAGCAGTTACGACCGTACGGCGGCTTTCTTT.

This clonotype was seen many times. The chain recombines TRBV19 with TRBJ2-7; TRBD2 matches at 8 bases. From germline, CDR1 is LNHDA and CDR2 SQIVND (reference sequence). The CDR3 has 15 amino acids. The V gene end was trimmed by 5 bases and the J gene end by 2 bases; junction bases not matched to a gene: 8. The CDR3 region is CASSAPGAGAYEQYF. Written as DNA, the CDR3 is TGTGCCAGTAGTGCCCCTGGAGCGGGAGCCTACGAGCAGTACTTC.

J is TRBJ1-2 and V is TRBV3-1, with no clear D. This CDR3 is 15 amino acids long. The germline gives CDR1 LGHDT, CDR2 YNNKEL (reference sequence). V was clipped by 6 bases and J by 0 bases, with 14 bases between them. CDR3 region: CASSPRTRANYGYTF. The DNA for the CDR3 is TGTGCCAGCAGTCCAAGGACTAGAGCTAACTATGGCTACACCTTC. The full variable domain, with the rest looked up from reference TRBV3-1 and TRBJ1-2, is DTAVSQTPKYLVTQMGNDKSIKCEQNLGHDTMYWYKQDSKKFLKIMFSYNNKELIINETVPNRFSPKSPDKAHLNLHINSLELGDSAVYFCASSPRTRANYGYTFGSGTRLTVV.

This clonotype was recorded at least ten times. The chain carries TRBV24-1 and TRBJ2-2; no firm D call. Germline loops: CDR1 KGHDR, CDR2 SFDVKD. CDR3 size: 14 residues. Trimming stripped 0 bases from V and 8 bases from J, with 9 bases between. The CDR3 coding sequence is TGTGCCACCAGTGATTTGCGGCAATCTGGGGAGCTGTTTTTT. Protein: CATSDLRQSGELFF.

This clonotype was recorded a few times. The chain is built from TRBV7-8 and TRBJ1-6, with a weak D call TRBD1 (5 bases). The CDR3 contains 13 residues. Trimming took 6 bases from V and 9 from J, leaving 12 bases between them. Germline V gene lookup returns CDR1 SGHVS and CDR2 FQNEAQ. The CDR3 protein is CASRNEQVSPLHF. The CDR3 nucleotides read TGTGCCAGCAGGAATGAACAGGTTTCACCCCTCCACTTT.

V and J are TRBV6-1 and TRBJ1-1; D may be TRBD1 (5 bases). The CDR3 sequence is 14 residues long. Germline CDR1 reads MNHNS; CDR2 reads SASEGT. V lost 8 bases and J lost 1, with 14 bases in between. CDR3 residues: CASQPLQGNTEAFF. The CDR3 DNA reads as TGTGCCAGCCAGCCTCTTCAGGGGAACACTGAAGCTTTCTTT.

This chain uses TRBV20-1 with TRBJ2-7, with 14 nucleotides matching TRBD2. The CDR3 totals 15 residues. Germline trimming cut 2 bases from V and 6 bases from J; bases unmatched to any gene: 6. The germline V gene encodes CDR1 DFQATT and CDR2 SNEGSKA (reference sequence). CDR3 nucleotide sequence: TGCAGTGCTAGAACCCGACTAGCGGGAGGGACCGAGCAGTACTTC. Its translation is CSARTRLAGGTEQYF.

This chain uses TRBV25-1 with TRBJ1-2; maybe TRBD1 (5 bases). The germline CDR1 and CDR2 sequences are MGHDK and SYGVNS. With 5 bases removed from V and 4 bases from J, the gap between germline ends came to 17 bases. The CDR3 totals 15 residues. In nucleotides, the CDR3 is TGTGCCAGCAGTCCTATTCGGGGGTCCCTCTATGGCTACACCTTC. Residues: CASSPIRGSLYGYTF.

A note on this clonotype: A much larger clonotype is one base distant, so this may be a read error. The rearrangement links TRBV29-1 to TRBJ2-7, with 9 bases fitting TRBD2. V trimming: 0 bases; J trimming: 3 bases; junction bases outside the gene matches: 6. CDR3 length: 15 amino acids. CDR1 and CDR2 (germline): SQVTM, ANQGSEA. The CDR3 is CSVEDRAGGFYEQYF. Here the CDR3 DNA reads TGCAGCGTTGAAGATCGAGCGGGAGGCTTCTACGAGCAGTACTTC.